Sequencing of this T cell receptor beta chain was carried out in a study of blood T cell repertoires in COVID-19. Original data processing: Estimated nucleated cell counts came from reference gene primer amplification. Sequencing used immunoSEQ multiplex PCR; TCRdb keeps in-frame clones, though not all of them. V and J calls and clone size are as listed in that table; D and trimming were resolved from the DNA. The repertoire holds about 260,000 clones, with 88% as singletons. The CDR3 consists of 16 residues. Germline loops: CDR1 LGHNA, CDR2 YNFKEQ. Trimming took 2 bases from V and 4 from J; bases not matched to a gene: 4. Membership in each cohort depended on participant-reported clinical history.

This rearrangement joins TRBV4-2 to TRBJ2-2, with TRBD2 matching 10 bases. Input material: PBMCs or T cells enriched from blood (not recorded which). The receptor's source is a woman between 50 and 59 years old who had recovered from COVID-19. The CDR3, as DNA: TGTGCCAGCAGCCAACTGCTAGCGGGAGCCACCGGGGAGCTGTTTTTT. The encoded protein is CASSQLLAGATGELFF.